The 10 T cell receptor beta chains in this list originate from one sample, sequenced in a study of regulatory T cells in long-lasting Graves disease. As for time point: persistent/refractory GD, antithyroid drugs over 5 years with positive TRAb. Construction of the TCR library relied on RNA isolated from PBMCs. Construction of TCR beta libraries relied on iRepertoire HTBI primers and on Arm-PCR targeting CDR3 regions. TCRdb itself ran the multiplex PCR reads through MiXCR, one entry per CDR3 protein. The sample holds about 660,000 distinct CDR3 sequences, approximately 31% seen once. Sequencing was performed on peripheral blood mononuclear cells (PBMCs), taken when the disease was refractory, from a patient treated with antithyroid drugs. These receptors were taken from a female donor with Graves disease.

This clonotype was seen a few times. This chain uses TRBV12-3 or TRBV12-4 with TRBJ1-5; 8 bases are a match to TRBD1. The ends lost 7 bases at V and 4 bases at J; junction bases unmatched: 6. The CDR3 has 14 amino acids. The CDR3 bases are TGTGCCAGCAAGCCGGACAGGGAAAATCAGCCCCAGCATTTT. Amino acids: CASKPDRENQPQHF.

In DNA, the CDR3 is TGTGCCACCAGCAGGGTTAAAGAGACCCAGTACTTC. This gives the protein CATSRVKETQYF. This chain joins TRBV15 and TRBJ2-5; no clear D. Trimming stripped 3 bases from V and 3 bases from J, with 5 bases between. Looked up from germline, CDR1 is LNHNV and CDR2 is YYDKDF (reference sequence). The CDR3 is 12 residues long.

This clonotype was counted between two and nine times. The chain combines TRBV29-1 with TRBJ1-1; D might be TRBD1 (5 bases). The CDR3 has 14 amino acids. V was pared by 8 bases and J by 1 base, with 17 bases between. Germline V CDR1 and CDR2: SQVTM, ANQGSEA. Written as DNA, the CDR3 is TGCAGCACTGGGGGGGGGAACGGGAACACTGAAGCTTTCTTT. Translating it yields CSTGGGNGNTEAFF. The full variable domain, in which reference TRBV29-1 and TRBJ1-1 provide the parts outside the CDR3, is SAVISQKPSRDICQRGTSLTIQCQVDSQVTMMFWYRQQPGQSLTLIATANQGSEATYESGFVIDKFPISRPNLTFSTLTVSNMSPEDSSIYLCSTGGGNGNTEAFFGQGTRLTVV.

CDR3 DNA sequence: TGTGCCAGCACTAACAGGGTGGGGACTGAAGCTTTCTTT. This gives the protein CASTNRVGTEAFF. The rearrangement uses TRBV6-1 and TRBJ1-1; D perhaps matches TRBD1 (6 bases). This CDR3 is built from 13 residues. CDR1 is MNHNS and CDR2 is SASEGT in the germline V gene. V was clipped by 7 bases and J by 5 bases, with 14 bases between them.

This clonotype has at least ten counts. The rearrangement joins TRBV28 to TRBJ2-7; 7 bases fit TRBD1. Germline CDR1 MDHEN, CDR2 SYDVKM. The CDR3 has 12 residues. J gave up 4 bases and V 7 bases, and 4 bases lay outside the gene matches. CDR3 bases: TGTGCCAGCACAGGGGGTAGGTACGAGCAGTACTTC. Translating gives CASTGGRYEQYF.

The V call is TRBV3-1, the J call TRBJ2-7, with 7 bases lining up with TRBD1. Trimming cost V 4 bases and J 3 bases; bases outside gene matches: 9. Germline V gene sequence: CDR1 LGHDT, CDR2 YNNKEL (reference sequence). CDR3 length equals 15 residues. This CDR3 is CASSRAISGGYEQYF. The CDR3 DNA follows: TGTGCCAGCAGCCGAGCGATATCAGGGGGCTACGAGCAGTACTTC.

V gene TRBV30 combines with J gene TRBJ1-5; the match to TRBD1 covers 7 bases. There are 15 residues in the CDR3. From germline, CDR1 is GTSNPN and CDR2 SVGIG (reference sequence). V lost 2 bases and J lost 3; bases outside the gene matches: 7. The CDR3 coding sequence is TGTGCCTGGAGTCCCTTGGGACAGTCCAATCAGCCCCAGCATTTT. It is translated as CAWSPLGQSNQPQHF.

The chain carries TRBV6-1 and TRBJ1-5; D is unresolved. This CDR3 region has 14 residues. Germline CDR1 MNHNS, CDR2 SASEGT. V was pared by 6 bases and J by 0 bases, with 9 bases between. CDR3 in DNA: TGTGCCAGCAGCGGCCGGGCTAGCAATCAGCCCCAGCATTTT. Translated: CASSGRASNQPQHF.

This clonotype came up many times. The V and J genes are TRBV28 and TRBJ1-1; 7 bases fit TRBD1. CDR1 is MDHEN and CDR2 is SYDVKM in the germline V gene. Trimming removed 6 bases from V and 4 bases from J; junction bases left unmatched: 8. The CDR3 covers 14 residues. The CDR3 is CASRSGTVATEAFF. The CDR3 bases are TGTGCCAGCAGGTCTGGGACAGTGGCCACTGAAGCTTTCTTT.

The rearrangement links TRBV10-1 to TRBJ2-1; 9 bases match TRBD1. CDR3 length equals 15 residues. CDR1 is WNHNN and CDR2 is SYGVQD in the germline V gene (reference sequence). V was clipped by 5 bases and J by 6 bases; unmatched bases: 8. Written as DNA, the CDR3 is TGCGCCAGCAGTAAACAGGGGGCGCGACGCAATGAGCAGTTCTTC. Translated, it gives CASSKQGARRNEQFF.